This T cell receptor (beta chain) was found in a study of blood T cell repertoires in COVID-19. Study at large: The United States, Italy and Spain were the sources of the acute and convalescent COVID-19 samples.

Germline V lookup: CDR1 LNHDA, CDR2 SQIVND (reference sequence). Trimming took 6 bases from V and 3 from J; bases not matched to a gene: 6. The CDR3 is made up of 15 amino acids. Sequencing was performed with immunoSEQ multiplex PCR; in TCRdb, only in-frame clones are kept and a portion is missing. The table lists over 250,000 clones, about nine tenths of them singletons. Two negative PCRs, clearance, or symptom resolution had been documented for recovered Cohort 3 donors. Source material: PBMCs or T cells enriched from blood (not recorded which). V and J are TRBV19 and TRBJ2-7; 12 positions agree with TRBD2. The receptor was derived from a woman aged 18-29 years who had recovered from COVID-19. In DNA form, the CDR3 reads TGTGCCAGTAGACGACTAGCGGGAGAGGGCTACGAGCAGTACTTC. Its protein product is CASRRLAGEGYEQYF.